A selection of T cell receptor beta chains follows, all from one sample in a study of beta chain features in type 1 diabetes. Profiling relied on immunoSEQ multiplex PCR, and the TCRdb table lists in-frame clones only, not all of them. This sample has 120,000 to 150,000 clones, with approximately 10% found just once. The sequenced material came from central memory CD4+ T cells from blood. These receptors originate from a woman in her forties in good health. Both conserved end residues are part of each CDR3. The D gene is left open where the match is weak. Only part of the rows carry a size: once, few, many, or a class if the clone is expanded.

size	V	J	D	DNA	CDR3
NA	TRBV10-2	TRBJ2-5	TRBD1	TGCGCCAGCACCTCAAGGTTGACAGGGATCGGAGAGACCCAGTACTTC	CASTSRLTGIGETQYF
few	TRBV6-5	TRBJ1-5	TRBD1	TGTGCCAGCAGTTCCGGGACAGGGGATAATCAGCCCCAGCATTTT	CASSSGTGDNQPQHF
few	TRBV6-1	TRBJ2-1	TRBD1	TGTGCCAGCAGTCCCGGGGACAGGGTCAATGAGCAGTTCTTC	CASSPGDRVNEQFF
NA	TRBV7-2	TRBJ1-2	NA	TGTGCCAGCAGCTTCCAGGGTAACTATGGCTACACCTTC	CASSFQGNYGYTF
few	TRBV5-1	TRBJ2-7	NA	TGCGCCAGCAGCTCCGAGAGGGCGGGACACGAGCAGTACTTC	CASSSERAGHEQYF
NA	TRBV5-1	TRBJ2-3	NA	TGCGCCAGCAACCTCCGGAGCGGTCGGGCAGATACGCAGTATTTT	CASNLRSGRADTQYF
NA	TRBV18	TRBJ2-2	TRBD1	TGTGCCAGCTCACCACGGGCCCAGGGGGCGCACACCGGGGAGCTGTTTTTT	CASSPRAQGAHTGELFF
few	TRBV27	TRBJ1-1	NA	TGTGCCAGCAGTACCCCCGGGAGGGAAGCTTTCTTT	CASSTPGREAFF
few	TRBV6-1	TRBJ2-7	NA	TGTGCCAGCACCTTGGGGGCCATTAACCCCCTGGGGCAGTACTTC	CASTLGAINPLGQYF
few	TRBV5-1	TRBJ1-2	NA	TGCGCCAGCAGCTCGGCGGGAAATTATGGCTACACCTTC	CASSSAGNYGYTF
NA	TRBV7-2	TRBJ2-5	NA	TGTGCCAGCAGCTGGGGAGGGGGGTACCAAGAGACCCAGTACTTC	CASSWGGGYQETQYF
few	TRBV6-5	TRBJ2-1	TRBD2	TGTGCCAGCAGCCCTTCCGGACTAGGTTCTAATGAGCAGTTCTTC	CASSPSGLGSNEQFF
NA	TRBV11-2	TRBJ2-5	TRBD1	TGTGCCAGCAGCCCCGGGACAGGGGGCCCAGAGACCCAGTACTTC	CASSPGTGGPETQYF
NA	TRBV7-6	TRBJ1-3	TRBD1	TGTGCCAGCAGCTTATCACCGGGCCCGGGACAGTGGGATTTT	CASSLSPGPGQWDF
NA	TRBV2	TRBJ2-7	NA	TGTGCCAGCAGTGTACAGTACGAGCAGTACTTC	CASSVQYEQYF
NA	TRBV4-1	TRBJ2-7	NA	TGCGCCAGCAGCCAAGCTCCGGACACCTCCTACGAGCAGTACTTC	CASSQAPDTSYEQYF
few	TRBV6-6	TRBJ2-1	TRBD2	TGTGCCAGCAGCCTTAGCGGGGGTGCGGTCAATGAGCAGTTCTTC	CASSLSGGAVNEQFF
few	TRBV7-2	TRBJ2-5	TRBD2	TGTGCCAGCAGCCCCGGGACTAGCGGGGTCGTACAAGAGACCCAGTACTTC	CASSPGTSGVVQETQYF
NA	TRBV7-2	TRBJ1-6	NA	TGTGCCAGCAGCTCGAATGCCAGGCCCCTCCACTTT	CASSSNARPLHF
NA	TRBV21-1	TRBJ2-3	NA	TGTGCCAGCTTCGCGGGGGGGCTTAGCACAGATACGCAGTATTTT	CASFAGGLSTDTQYF
few	TRBV7-2	TRBJ2-5	TRBD2	TGTGCCAGCAGCCCGGTCGTAATAGCGGGTACCCAGTACTTC	CASSPVVIAGTQYF
NA	TRBV7-9	TRBJ1-4	NA	TGTGCCAGCAGCTTAGCCGACAGGCTAGGTGAAAAACTGTTTTTT	CASSLADRLGEKLFF
medium-sized	TRBV14	TRBJ1-2	NA	TGTGCCAGCAGCCAAGTATCGACAGTGGGCGGCTACACCTTC	CASSQVSTVGGYTF
few	TRBV21-1	TRBJ1-1	NA	TGTGCCAGCAGCAACCCGCGGGCCTACACTGAAGCTTTCTTT	CASSNPRAYTEAFF
few	TRBV5-1	TRBJ2-1	TRBD1	TGCGCCAGCAGTCTCGAGTTAGGACAGGGGGCTAAGGATGAGCAGTTCTTC	CASSLELGQGAKDEQFF
NA	TRBV7-2	TRBJ2-7	NA	TGTGCCAGCAGCTTAGTCCAGGGGAGGGGGTACGAGCAGTACTTC	CASSLVQGRGYEQYF
NA	TRBV29-1	TRBJ1-1	TRBD1	TGCAGCGTCGAAGGACAGGGGGCAGCTGAAGCTTTCTTT	CSVEGQGAAEAFF
few	TRBV29-1	TRBJ2-3	TRBD2	TGCAGCGTTCTTCGTTTTGGGGTAGCGGGGGGCACAGATACGCAGTATTTT	CSVLRFGVAGGTDTQYF
NA	TRBV5-4	TRBJ1-1	TRBD1	TGTGCCAGCAGGCCAACAGGGGGGTTGTTGAACACTGAAGCTTTCTTT	CASRPTGGLLNTEAFF
few	TRBV5-1	TRBJ1-1	NA	TGCGCCAGCAGCTTGGTCGGCGCGGGGAACACTGAAGCTTTCTTT	CASSLVGAGNTEAFF
NA	TRBV9	TRBJ2-2	NA	TGTGCCAGCAGCTTCAATGTAGGCGGCGGGGAGCTGTTTTTT	CASSFNVGGGELFF
once	TRBV11-3	TRBJ2-5	TRBD2	TGTGCCAGCAGCCGGGGGAGGCTAGCGGGGGGGCAAGAGACCCAGTACTTC	CASSRGRLAGGQETQYF
few	TRBV21-1	TRBJ1-2	NA	TGTGCCAGCAGCAAAGTTGTCTGGGCGGGGCAACCGGCCTATGGCTACACCTTC	CASSKVVWAGQPAYGYTF
many	TRBV9	TRBJ2-7	NA	TGTGCCAGCAGCGCTACAGGGTCCTTCTCCTACGAGCAGTACTTC	CASSATGSFSYEQYF
few	TRBV7-9	TRBJ2-3	NA	TGTGCCAGCAGCTTACCAGATGGAGATACGCAGTATTTT	CASSLPDGDTQYF
NA	TRBV19	TRBJ2-3	TRBD2	TGTGCCAGTAGTATGGGGGGGTTCACGGATACGCAGTATTTT	CASSMGGFTDTQYF
few	TRBV11-2	TRBJ2-5	TRBD2	TGTGCCAGCAGCAATCCAGCGGGGCTCGAGACCCAGTACTTC	CASSNPAGLETQYF
few	TRBV5-1	TRBJ2-7	NA	TGCGCCAGCAGCTTGGCCGCGGCAGGGGATGTATACGAGCAGTACTTC	CASSLAAAGDVYEQYF
NA	TRBV7-2	TRBJ2-7	NA	TGTGCCAGCAGCTTAGCGTCTCAGGCCGAGCAGTACTTC	CASSLASQAEQYF
NA	TRBV4-3	TRBJ1-2	NA	TGCGCCAGCAGCCACGACCAGGGAAATTATGGCTACACCTTC	CASSHDQGNYGYTF
NA	TRBV5-1	TRBJ2-2	TRBD2	TGCGCCAGCAGCTTGACTAGCGGGGGACCCCGCGGGGAGCTGTTTTTT	CASSLTSGGPRGELFF
NA	TRBV5-1	TRBJ1-4	NA	TGCGCCAGCAGAGACGTAGGGAGGGAGGATGAAAAACTGTTTTTT	CASRDVGREDEKLFF
NA	TRBV9	TRBJ1-2	TRBD1	TGTGCCAGCAGCGAAAACAGGGGAAAGCCGCTCGGAGCCTATGGCTACACCTTC	CASSENRGKPLGAYGYTF
few	TRBV27	TRBJ2-3	NA	TGTGCCAGCTTCAGGGGTTGGGGTACGCAGTATTTT	CASFRGWGTQYF
NA	TRBV2	TRBJ2-5	TRBD1	TGTGCCAGCGTTCCTCGGGACAGGGGGCAGGGGGAGACCCAGTACTTC	CASVPRDRGQGETQYF
NA	TRBV9	TRBJ2-2	NA	TGTGCCAGCAGACCCTTCGGTGGCGGCGACACCGGGGAGCTGTTTTTT	CASRPFGGGDTGELFF
few	TRBV5-4	TRBJ2-3	TRBD2	TGTGCCAGCAGCTTGGCCTTGCGGGGGGCAGATACGCAGTATTTT	CASSLALRGADTQYF
NA	TRBV11-2	TRBJ2-1	TRBD1	TGTGCCAGCAGACAGACAGGGGGGATGAGTGAGCAGTTCTTC	CASRQTGGMSEQFF
few	TRBV6-1	TRBJ2-7	NA	TGTGCCAGCAGTGAACAGGGGTTGGGGCAGTACTTC	CASSEQGLGQYF
NA	TRBV6-5	TRBJ2-7	NA	TGTGCCAGCAGGAGTCAGGGGGCGGGGGCCTACGAGCAGTACTTC	CASRSQGAGAYEQYF
few	TRBV4-2	TRBJ1-2	TRBD1	TGTGCCAGCAGCCAGGCTACAGGGGGTGGCTATGGCTACACCTTC	CASSQATGGGYGYTF